This TCR beta chain was recorded in a study of PD-1 blockade in classical Hodgkin lymphoma. In the case of this clone: The antigen remains unidentified.

V lost 2 bases to trimming and J lost 0 bases; unmatched junction nucleotides: 7. There are 16 residues in the CDR3. The germline CDR1 and CDR2 sequences are KGHSH and LQKENI. Regarding time point: cycle 4 day 1 (C4D1), after more than 5 weeks of nivolumab. The patients all showed relapse after autologous stem cell transplantation, while their brentuximab vedotin exposure varied. Isolation of CD4+ T cells from thawed PBMCs was performed by magnetic negative selection. Notes on the study in general: While CD8+ TCR diversity did not rise significantly by C4D1, CD4+ TCR diversity did. Repertoires differed for reasons still undefined, possibly disease activity or prior therapy.

The assay was immunoSEQ multiplex PCR, and TCRdb's table has in-frame clones only and misses some. This table has 30,000 to 35,000 clones, around four fifths appearing once. This material consisted of CD4+ T cells from blood, taken before the fourth cycle of nivolumab. The chain is built from TRBV18 and TRBJ2-7; 7 bases line up with TRBD2. The sequence derives from a human donor with classical Hodgkin lymphoma. DNA for the CDR3: TGTGCCAGCTCACCAAAGGTGGGGGGGACCTCCTACGAGCAGTACTTC. Amino acid sequence: CASSPKVGGTSYEQYF. The full variable domain, in which reference TRBV18 and TRBJ2-7 provide the parts outside the CDR3, is NAGVMQNPRHLVRRRGQEARLRCSPMKGHSHVYWYRQLPEEGLKFMVYLQKENIIDESGMPKERFSAEFPKEGPSILRIQQVVRGDSAAYFCASSPKVGGTSYEQYFGPGTRLTVT.